The clone carrying this T cell receptor (beta chain) was seen ten or more times. This entry comes from a study of HIV-infected patients and healthy controls. TCRdb recomputed calls from the 5' RACE reads with MiXCR, one row per CDR3 protein. The top ten hold under 6% of the sample, which has 65,000 to 70,000 distinct CDR3 sequences, roughly a sixth seen once. V was pared by 0 bases and J by 8 bases, with 13 bases between. The CDR3 is made up of 15 amino acids. The source is a human donor in good health. Sequencing used CD4+ T cells from blood. This chain links TRBV12-3 or TRBV12-4 with TRBJ1-4; D not resolved. The chain's CDR3 is CASSLARGFGEKLFF. As DNA, the CDR3 is TGTGCCAGCAGTTTAGCGCGAGGATTTGGCGAAAAACTGTTTTTT.